A single sample is the source of the 21 T cell receptor beta chains below, sequenced in a study of post-analysis software for immune sequencing data. Overall study results and limits: Roughly 5 TRBV segments (TRBV5-6, TRBV5-1 and TRBV20-1 among them) occurred more frequently in patients than in controls.

No antigen has been assigned to these receptors. Sequencing libraries made from TCR beta cDNA carried unique molecular identifiers. TCRdb re-called the PCR reads through MiXCR, storing one row per CDR3 protein. The sample yields 750,000 to 900,000 distinct CDR3 sequences, 46% seen once. Sequencing was done on a sample of blood. These receptors all come from a girl under 18 with multiple sclerosis.

This clonotype came up a few times. V and J are TRBV6-6 and TRBJ1-1; unclear D gene. The V end was cut by 6 bases, the J end by 0 bases, with 14 bases between. The germline V gene encodes CDR1 MNHNY and CDR2 SVGAGI (reference sequence). The CDR3 covers 15 residues. CDR3 amino acids: CASSHQIPLNTEAFF. CDR3 bases: TGTGCCAGCAGCCACCAGATCCCCTTGAACACTGAAGCTTTCTTT.

This chain links TRBV12-3 or TRBV12-4 with TRBJ2-7, with 9 bases that match TRBD1. The length of the CDR3 is 14 residues. With V trimmed by 6 bases and J by 5 bases, 8 bases remained unmatched. The CDR3 DNA reads as TGTGCCAGCAGGTCCGGGACAGGGTTAAACGAGCAGTACTTC. Amino acid sequence: CASRSGTGLNEQYF.

V and J are TRBV5-1 and TRBJ2-4, with TRBD1 matching 8 bases. The DNA end is more similar to TRBJ2-7, so the J call may be wrong. The CDR3 contains 14 residues. CDR1 SGHRS and CDR2 YFSETQ come from the germline V gene. The CDR3 DNA is TGCGCCAGCAGCGCTGGACAGGGTAACTACGAGCAGTACTTC. It is translated as CASSAGQGNYEQYF.

This chain connects TRBV12-3 or TRBV12-4 to TRBJ1-2; the match to TRBD1 covers 11 bases. This CDR3 contains 15 residues. Germline trimming cut 4 bases from V and 8 bases from J; bases unmatched to any gene: 9. The CDR3 nucleotides are TGTGCCAGCAGTTGGGAAGGACAGGGGGCGCGGGGCTACACCTTC. Its protein product is CASSWEGQGARGYTF.

The chain combines TRBV7-9 with TRBJ2-7, with 8 bases aligning to TRBD1. Looked up from germline, CDR1 is SEHNR and CDR2 is FQNEAQ (reference sequence). V was clipped by 2 bases and J by 2 bases; unmatched bases: 8. This CDR3 spans 16 amino acids. This CDR3 reads CASSLQGATPTYEQYF. DNA for the CDR3: TGTGCCAGCAGCTTACAGGGGGCAACACCAACCTACGAGCAGTACTTC.

CDR3 sequence reads: CASSSLGRHPQETQYF. The CDR3 DNA reads as TGTGCCAGCAGCTCTTTGGGAAGACACCCCCAAGAGACCCAGTACTTC. This chain connects TRBV7-2 to TRBJ2-7; unclear D gene. The assigned J gene may be wrong: the sequence end matches TRBJ2-5 better. CDR1 is SGHTA, CDR2 FQGNSA, per germline. CDR3 length: 16 residues.

This clonotype has a handful of counts. The chain joins TRBV20-1 to TRBJ2-7; 8 nucleotides agree with TRBD2. The trim removed 7 bases at V and 4 bases at J, leaving 9 bases unmatched. This CDR3 comprises 13 residues. Germline-derived CDR1 and CDR2 are DFQATT and SNEGSKA (reference sequence). CDR3 in DNA: TGCAGTGGGGGGATCGGGGGGGGTTACGAGCAGTACTTC. Translation gives CSGGIGGGYEQYF.

A note on this clonotype: Given a much more abundant clone one base away, this may be a read error. V usage is TRBV2 and J usage is TRBJ2-3; D possibly corresponds to TRBD1 (5 bases). V was trimmed by 7 bases and J by 4 bases, leaving 9 bases between them. The V gene's germline CDR1 is SNHLY and CDR2 FYNNEI. The CDR3 extends over 12 amino acids. CDR3 in DNA: TGTGCCAGCAAGGGGTTTTCAGATACGCAGTATTTT. Protein: CASKGFSDTQYF.

This clonotype was picked up a small number of times. The J gene is TRBJ2-7, the V gene TRBV20-1, with a weak D call TRBD1 (6 bases). CDR1 is DFQATT, CDR2 SNEGSKA, per germline (reference sequence). Trimming shortened V by 1 base and J by 6 bases, and 16 bases separated the two germline ends. The CDR3 length is 14 residues. Written as DNA, the CDR3 is TGCAGTGCTAGAGCCTTTCCAGGGGTCTCCGAGCAGTACTTC. It translates to CSARAFPGVSEQYF.

V is TRBV29-1 and J is TRBJ2-5, with 8 nucleotides matching TRBD2. The germline V gene has CDR1 SQVTM and CDR2 ANQGSEA. The CDR3 spans 17 residues. Unmatched junction bases numbered 16, after V lost 4 bases and J lost 3 bases. The DNA for the CDR3 is TGCAGCGTTGGAGCTGCGGGGGTAGGGGGACTAGAAGAGACCCAGTACTTC. This encodes CSVGAAGVGGLEETQYF.

V is TRBV6-2 or TRBV6-3 and J is TRBJ2-4; D is possibly TRBD1 (6 bases). This CDR3 has 15 amino acids. The V gene lost 7 bases and the J gene lost 0 bases, with 13 bases spanning the gap. CDR1 is MNHEY and CDR2 is SVGEGT in the germline V gene. The CDR3 nucleotides are TGTGCCAGCACCCAGGGGATCCTAGCCAAAAACATTCAGTACTTC. Its protein product is CASTQGILAKNIQYF.

The rearrangement uses TRBV7-9 and TRBJ2-4, with D unclear. Germline V gene lookup returns CDR1 SEHNR and CDR2 FQNEAQ (reference sequence). The CDR3 sequence is 18 residues long. V dropped 5 bases and J dropped 9 bases, with 29 bases sitting between them. CDR3 region: CASSATAAVGPAFPIQYF. CDR3 bases: TGTGCCAGCAGCGCAACGGCAGCCGTGGGTCCCGCTTTCCCCATTCAGTACTTC.

This clonotype was observed a few times. The chain has TRBV20-1 and TRBJ2-3; 7 nucleotides agree with TRBD2. The CDR3 sequence is 17 residues long. CDR1 and CDR2 (germline): DFQATT, SNEGSKA (reference sequence). The J segment lost 6 bases and the V segment lost 1 base, leaving 16 bases of the junction unmatched. CDR3: CSARVANPSAGRDTQYF. CDR3 sequence (DNA): TGCAGTGCTAGAGTGGCAAACCCTTCGGCCGGGAGGGATACGCAGTATTTT.

The chain has TRBV10-3 and TRBJ2-3, with D possibly TRBD2 on 5 matching bases. The V and J ends lost 2 bases and 1 base respectively, with 10 bases between them. The CDR3 totals 15 residues. CDR1 and CDR2 from the germline V gene are ENHRY and SYGVKD. CDR3 nucleotides: TGTGCCATCAGTGAGGGCGCGGGTCGCACAGATACGCAGTATTTT. Translating it yields CAISEGAGRTDTQYF.

A single count supports this clonotype. This sequence joins TRBV6-6 and TRBJ1-1; 9 bases map to TRBD1. Germline V CDR1 and CDR2: MNHNY, SVGAGI (reference sequence). CDR3 size: 14 residues. With V trimmed by 5 bases and J by 5 bases, 6 bases remained unmatched. The CDR3 protein is CASSADRGRTEAFF. The CDR3 coding sequence is TGTGCCAGCAGTGCAGACAGGGGGAGGACTGAAGCTTTCTTT.

This clonotype has a handful of counts. The CDR3 region is CASNLQGYDHEQFF. The CDR3 coding sequence is TGTGCCAGCAACTTACAGGGGTATGACCATGAGCAGTTCTTC. V usage is TRBV9 and J usage is TRBJ2-1; TRBD1 matches at 7 bases. Germline CDR1 SGDLS, CDR2 YYNGEE. The V segment lost 6 bases and the J segment 8 bases; nucleotides outside the gene matches: 11. The CDR3 extends over 14 amino acids.

CDR3: CSARAPEQYF. DNA of the CDR3: TGCAGTGCTAGAGCCCCTGAGCAGTACTTC. The chain has TRBV20-1 and TRBJ2-7; D is unclear. V was trimmed by 1 base and J by 7 bases, leaving 5 bases between them. Germline loops: CDR1 DFQATT, CDR2 SNEGSKA (reference sequence). CDR3 length: 10 amino acids.

The CDR3 DNA is TGTGCCAGCAGCCTCGGGGCAGTCAACTCTGGAAACACCATATATTTT. It translates to CASSLGAVNSGNTIYF. The gene calls are TRBV7-2 and TRBJ1-3; D is possibly TRBD1 (5 bases). The V and J ends lost 5 bases and 0 bases respectively, with 14 bases between them. The CDR3 covers 16 residues. Germline V CDR1 and CDR2: SGHTA, FQGNSA.

The chain joins TRBV7-8 to TRBJ2-7, with D tentatively TRBD1 (5 bases). The CDR3 is made up of 16 amino acids. V dropped 6 bases and J dropped 1 base, with 19 bases sitting between them. CDR1 and CDR2 (germline): SGHVS, FQNEAQ. The CDR3 DNA follows: TGTGCCAGCAGTCAGGCCCGGTTCTCAGGGTCCTACGAGCAGTACTTC. This encodes CASSQARFSGSYEQYF.

CDR3 coding DNA: TGTGCCAGCAGCTTAGTCGGGGGGGATGAGCAGTTCTTC. It translates to CASSLVGGDEQFF. This chain connects TRBV7-6 to TRBJ2-1, with 8 bases that match TRBD2. The V segment lost 1 base and the J segment 8 bases; nucleotides outside the gene matches: 1. Germline CDR1 SGHVS, CDR2 FNYEAQ. The CDR3 is 13 amino acids.

The genes are TRBV3-1 and TRBJ2-1; D may match TRBD1 or TRBD2 (5 bases each). V was cut by 10 bases and J by 0 bases, with 13 bases left in between. This CDR3 spans 14 amino acids. Germline V gene data show CDR1 as LGHDT and CDR2 as YNNKEL (reference sequence). The CDR3 DNA follows: TGTGCCACTGGTGAGGGGAGCTCCTACAATGAGCAGTTCTTC. This translates into CATGEGSSYNEQFF.